Below, 21 T cell receptor beta chains from the same sample are listed, as sequenced in a study of blood T cell repertoires in COVID-19. Assay used: immunoSEQ multiplex PCR; TCRdb lists only in-frame clones, some missing. The sample consists of some 220,000 clones, over 60% of them appearing once. What was sequenced was peripheral blood. The receptors were gathered from a woman aged 70-85 years with acute or convalescent COVID-19.

This clone turned up a few times. The rearrangement uses TRBV4-3 and TRBJ2-7; 9 bases align to TRBD1. The CDR3 covers 16 residues. Germline CDR1 is LGHNA and CDR2 is YSLEER. J gave up 6 bases and V 0 bases, and 9 bases lay outside the gene matches. The CDR3 DNA is TGCGCCAGCAGCCAAGATCCGAGACAGGGGGTGGTCGAGCAGTACTTC. It codes for CASSQDPRQGVVEQYF.

On this clone: This CDR3 is also generated by other DNA sequences in the sample. The rearrangement links TRBV5-6 to TRBJ1-5; D is undetermined. Per germline, CDR1 SGHDT and CDR2 YYEEEE. V dropped 4 bases and J dropped 4 bases, with 9 bases sitting between them. The length of the CDR3 is 13 residues. The CDR3 bases are TGTGCCAGCAGCAGGCGAGGTAATCAGCCCCAGCATTTT. Protein sequence: CASSRRGNQPQHF.

This sequence joins TRBV25-1 and TRBJ2-1; 9 positions match TRBD2. CDR3 length equals 13 residues. CDR1 is MGHDK and CDR2 is SYGVNS in the germline V gene. Losses at the gene ends were 8 bases for V and 9 bases for J; bases not matched to a gene: 8. The CDR3 DNA is TGTGCCAGCTGGGGGGGTAGCGGGAGTGAGCAGTTCTTC. Its translation: CASWGGSGSEQFF.

The V call is TRBV18, the J call TRBJ2-3, with 14 bases matching TRBD2. The CDR3 consists of 16 residues. J was trimmed by 7 bases and V by 3 bases; bases with no gene match: 6. Germline values: CDR1 KGHSH, CDR2 LQKENI. The CDR3 spells CASSPRTSGGSNTQYF. CDR3 sequence (DNA): TGTGCCAGCTCACCGAGGACTAGCGGGGGGAGTAATACGCAGTATTTT.

The CDR3 sequence is CASSPGTGARNTEAFF. CDR3 nucleotides: TGTGCCAGCAGCCCGGGGACTGGGGCGAGGAACACTGAAGCTTTCTTT. This chain joins TRBV3-1 (or the pseudogene TRBV3-2) and TRBJ1-1, with TRBD1 as a possible D gene (5 bases). The germline gives CDR1 LGHDT, CDR2 YNNKEL (reference sequence). The CDR3 sequence is 16 residues long. Trimming cost V 4 bases and J 1 base, with 16 bases left between them.

This clone showed up just a few times. The chain joins TRBV11-3 to TRBJ2-7; 7 bases align to TRBD2. Looked up from germline, CDR1 is SGHNT and CDR2 is YENEEA. CDR3 size: 17 residues. Trimming removed 6 bases from V and 4 bases from J; junction bases left unmatched: 18. Here the CDR3 reads CASSRAIGASGYYEQYV. CDR3 bases: TGTGCCAGCAGTCGAGCCATCGGGGCTAGCGGATATTACGAGCAGTACGTC.

The chain carries TRBV10-3 and TRBJ2-5; 7 nucleotides line up with TRBD1. Germline V gene sequence: CDR1 ENHRY, CDR2 SYGVKD. J was trimmed by 2 bases and V by 6 bases; bases with no gene match: 3. This CDR3 has 13 residues. The CDR3: CAIRGTAQETQYF. The CDR3 DNA is TGTGCCATCAGGGGGACAGCTCAAGAGACCCAGTACTTC.

V usage is TRBV27 and J usage is TRBJ2-5, with D maybe TRBD1 (6 bases). CDR1 MNHEY and CDR2 SMNVEV come from the germline V gene (reference sequence). CDR3 length equals 16 residues. Trimming removed 2 bases at V and 6 bases at J, with 19 bases between. CDR3 sequence: CASSLGGLGARQTQYF. For the CDR3, the DNA is TGTGCCAGCAGTTTAGGCGGTTTGGGGGCGAGGCAGACCCAGTACTTC.

DNA of the CDR3: TGTGCCAGCGAGAGCGAGCAGTACGTC. It specifies CASESEQYV. The V gene is TRBV6-4, the J gene TRBJ2-7; D is unclear. Germline CDR1 and CDR2: MRHNA and SNTAGT. The CDR3 runs to 9 residues. V lost 8 bases and J lost 6, with 5 bases in between.

The chain combines TRBV3-1 (or the pseudogene TRBV3-2) with TRBJ1-4; 9 bases fit TRBD1. Germline V gives CDR1 LGHDT, CDR2 YNNKEL (reference sequence). This CDR3 comprises 15 residues. The V gene end was trimmed by 1 base and the J gene end by 8 bases; junction bases not matched to a gene: 5. Written as DNA, the CDR3 is TGTGCCAGCAGCCAAGCTAGGACAGGGGTCGAAAAACTGTTTTTT. Translation gives CASSQARTGVEKLFF.

This clone occurred a few times. The gene calls are TRBV2 and TRBJ2-3; 8 nucleotides match TRBD2. Germline V lookup: CDR1 SNHLY, CDR2 FYNNEI. V lost 8 bases, J lost 1 base, and 8 bases stayed unmatched. The CDR3 runs 15 residues. The CDR3 region is CASCRGAGGTDTQYF. The DNA of the CDR3 is TGTGCCAGCTGCCGTGGAGCGGGGGGCACAGATACGCAGTATTTT.

This clone has more than one count but fewer than ten. The gene calls are TRBV5-6 and TRBJ1-2; D ambiguous. The CDR3 runs to 15 residues. Germline CDR1 is SGHDT and CDR2 is YYEEEE. Trimming removed 1 base at V and 5 bases at J, with 15 bases between. CDR3: CASSLSGEPVYGYTF. Here the CDR3 DNA reads TGTGCCAGCAGCTTGAGCGGGGAGCCGGTGTATGGCTACACCTTC.

Many counts were recorded for this clone. V gene TRBV6-5 combines with J gene TRBJ1-1; 10 nucleotides line up with TRBD1. The V gene end was trimmed by 4 bases and the J gene end by 5 bases; junction bases not matched to a gene: 4. Germline CDR1 and CDR2: MNHEY and SVGAGI. This CDR3 region has 14 residues. CDR3 in DNA: TGTGCCAGCAGTTTAGGGACAGGGGTGACTGAAGCTTTCTTT. Translation gives CASSLGTGVTEAFF.

J is TRBJ2-1 and V is TRBV5-8; D is ambiguous. This CDR3 region has 11 residues. Trimming removed 6 bases from V and 9 bases from J, with 10 bases in between. Germline CDR1 SGHTS, CDR2 YDEGEE. The CDR3 nucleotides are TGTGCCAGCACCTCGCAAGCTGAGCAGTTCTTC. Amino acid sequence: CASTSQAEQFF.

The chain couples TRBV19 to TRBJ1-5; 7 nucleotides line up with TRBD1. J gave up 2 bases and V 5 bases, and 9 bases lay outside the gene matches. The CDR3 consists of 16 residues. CDR1 and CDR2 from the germline V gene are LNHDA and SQIVND (reference sequence). CDR3 DNA: TGTGCCAGTAGTTCCGACGGGACAGCCGGCAATCAGCCCCAGCATTTT. Protein: CASSSDGTAGNQPQHF. Full variable domain (outside the CDR3, taken from reference TRBV19 and TRBJ1-5): DGGITQSPKYLFRKEGQNVTLSCEQNLNHDAMYWYRQDPGQGLRLIYYSQIVNDFQKGDIAEGYSVSREKKESFPLTVTSAQKNPTAFYLCASSSDGTAGNQPQHFGDGTRLSIL.

The J gene is TRBJ2-3, the V gene TRBV15; 7 nucleotides match TRBD1. The germline gives CDR1 LNHNV, CDR2 YYDKDF (reference sequence). This CDR3 contains 12 residues. V lost 9 bases to trimming and J lost 6 bases; unmatched junction nucleotides: 6. In DNA form, the CDR3 reads TGTGCCACTGCAAGGGGGCCGGATACGCAGTATTTT. It encodes CATARGPDTQYF. Using reference TRBV15 and TRBJ2-3 for the parts outside the CDR3, the full variable domain is DAMVIQNPRYQVTQFGKPVTLSCSQTLNHNVMYWYQQKSSQAPKLLFHYYDKDFNNEADTPDNFQSRRPNTSFCFLDIRSPGLGDTAMYLCATARGPDTQYFGPGTRLTVL.

CDR3 nucleotides: TGTGCCAGCAGGTCCCCAGGGTCCGGGGAGCTGTTTTTT. Translation: CASRSPGSGELFF. The rearrangement joins TRBV6-5 to TRBJ2-2, with TRBD1 as a possible D gene (5 bases). This CDR3 region has 13 residues. Germline CDR1 MNHEY, CDR2 SVGAGI. Trimming took 6 bases from V and 6 from J, leaving 11 bases between them.

This clone has just one count. The CDR3, as DNA: TGTGCCAGCAGCCAAGCAAGGGGGCGGTACACCTTC. As protein: CASSQARGRYTF. The V and J genes are TRBV3-1 (or the pseudogene TRBV3-2) and TRBJ1-2; 7 bases agree with TRBD1. Germline assignment: CDR1 LGHDT and CDR2 YNNKEL (reference sequence). The V and J ends lost 1 base and 11 bases, in that order; junction bases with no gene match: 4. This CDR3 is built from 12 residues.

The V gene is TRBV3-1 (or the pseudogene TRBV3-2), the J gene TRBJ2-7; D not certain. CDR1 is LGHDT and CDR2 is YNNKEL in the germline V gene (reference sequence). The length of the CDR3 is 12 residues. The V gene lost 4 bases and the J gene lost 2 bases, with 6 bases spanning the gap. The DNA for the CDR3 is TGTGCCAGCAGCCGTAATGCCTACGAGCAGTACTTC. Translation gives CASSRNAYEQYF.

The V gene is TRBV30, the J gene TRBJ1-2; D call uncertain. The CDR3 loop spans 15 amino acids. V was cut by 0 bases and J by 8 bases, with 19 bases left in between. Germline V lookup: CDR1 GTSNPN, CDR2 SVGIG (reference sequence). The CDR3 reads CAWSVQSGNLWGYTF. DNA of the CDR3: TGTGCCTGGAGTGTACAAAGCGGGAATCTATGGGGCTACACCTTC.

In this sample, this clone turned up a few times. The V gene is TRBV7-2, the J gene TRBJ2-6, with D unresolved. The germline CDR1 and CDR2 sequences are SGHTA and FQGNSA. The CDR3 runs to 16 residues. V lost 2 bases and J 0 bases, leaving 8 bases between the germline ends. CDR3 loop: CASSLFRSSGANVLTF. The DNA for the CDR3 is TGTGCCAGCAGCTTATTTAGGAGCTCTGGGGCCAACGTCCTGACTTTC.